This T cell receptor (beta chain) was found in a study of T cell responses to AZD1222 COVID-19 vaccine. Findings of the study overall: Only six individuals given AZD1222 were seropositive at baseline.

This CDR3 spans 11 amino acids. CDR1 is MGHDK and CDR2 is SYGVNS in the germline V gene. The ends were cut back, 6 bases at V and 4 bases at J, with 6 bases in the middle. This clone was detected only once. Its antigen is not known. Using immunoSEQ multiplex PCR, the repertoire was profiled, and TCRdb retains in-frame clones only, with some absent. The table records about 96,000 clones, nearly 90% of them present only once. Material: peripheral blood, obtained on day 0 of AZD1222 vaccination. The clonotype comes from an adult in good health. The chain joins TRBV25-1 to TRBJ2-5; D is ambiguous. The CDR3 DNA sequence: TGTGCCAGCAGATTCGGAGAGACCCAGTACTTC. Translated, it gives CASRFGETQYF.